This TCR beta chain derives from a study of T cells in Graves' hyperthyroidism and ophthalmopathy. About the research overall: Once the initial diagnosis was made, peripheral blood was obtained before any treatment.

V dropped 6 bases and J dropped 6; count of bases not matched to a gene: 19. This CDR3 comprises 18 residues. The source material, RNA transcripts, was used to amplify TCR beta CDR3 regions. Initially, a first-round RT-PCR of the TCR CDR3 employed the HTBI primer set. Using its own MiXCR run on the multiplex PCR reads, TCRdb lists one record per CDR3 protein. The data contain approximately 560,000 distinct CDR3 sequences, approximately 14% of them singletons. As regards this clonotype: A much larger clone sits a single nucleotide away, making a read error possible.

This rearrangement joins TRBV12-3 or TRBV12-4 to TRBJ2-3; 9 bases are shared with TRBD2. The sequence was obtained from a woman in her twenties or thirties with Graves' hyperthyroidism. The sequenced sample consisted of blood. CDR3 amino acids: CASSRGPAGGPPRDTQYF. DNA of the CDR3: TGTGCCAGCAGCCGAGGACCAGCGGGAGGACCTCCTAGGGATACGCAGTATTTT.